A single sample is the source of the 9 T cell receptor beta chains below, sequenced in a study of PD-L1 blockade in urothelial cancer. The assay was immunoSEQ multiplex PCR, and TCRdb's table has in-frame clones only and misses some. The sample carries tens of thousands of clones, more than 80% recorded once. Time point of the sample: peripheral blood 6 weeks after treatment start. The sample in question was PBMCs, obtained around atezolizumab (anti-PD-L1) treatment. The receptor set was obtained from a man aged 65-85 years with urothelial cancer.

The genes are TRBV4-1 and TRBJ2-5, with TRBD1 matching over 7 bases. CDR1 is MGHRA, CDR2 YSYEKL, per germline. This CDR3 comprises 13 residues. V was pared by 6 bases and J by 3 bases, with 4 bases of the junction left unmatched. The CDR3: CASSRDRKETQYF. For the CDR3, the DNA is TGCGCCAGCAGTCGGGACAGAAAAGAGACCCAGTACTTC.

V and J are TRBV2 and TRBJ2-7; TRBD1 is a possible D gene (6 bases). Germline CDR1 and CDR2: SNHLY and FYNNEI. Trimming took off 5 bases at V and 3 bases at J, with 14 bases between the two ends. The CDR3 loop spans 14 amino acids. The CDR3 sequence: CASSSGHRIYEQYF. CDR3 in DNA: TGTGCCAGCAGTTCGGGACACCGAATCTACGAGCAGTACTTC.

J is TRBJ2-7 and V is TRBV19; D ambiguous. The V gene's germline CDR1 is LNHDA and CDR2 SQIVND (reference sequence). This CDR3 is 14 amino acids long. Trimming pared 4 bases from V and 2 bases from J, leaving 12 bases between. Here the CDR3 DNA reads TGTGCCAGTAGTAAATTACTACTCACCTACGAGCAGTACTTC. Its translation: CASSKLLLTYEQYF.

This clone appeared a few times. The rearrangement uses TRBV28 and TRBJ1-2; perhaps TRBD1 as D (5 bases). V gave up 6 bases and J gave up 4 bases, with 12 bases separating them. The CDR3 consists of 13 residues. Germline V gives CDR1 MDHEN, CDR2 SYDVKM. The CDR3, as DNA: TGTGCCAGCAGCCAGGGTTGGGGCTATGGCTACACCTTC. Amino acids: CASSQGWGYGYTF.

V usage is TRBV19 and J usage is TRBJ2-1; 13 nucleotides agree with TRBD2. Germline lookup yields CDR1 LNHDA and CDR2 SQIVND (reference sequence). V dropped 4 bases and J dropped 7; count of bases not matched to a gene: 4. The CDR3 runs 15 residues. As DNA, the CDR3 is TGTGCCAGTAGTACGGGACTAGCGGGGAGGAATGAGCAGTTCTTC. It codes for CASSTGLAGRNEQFF.

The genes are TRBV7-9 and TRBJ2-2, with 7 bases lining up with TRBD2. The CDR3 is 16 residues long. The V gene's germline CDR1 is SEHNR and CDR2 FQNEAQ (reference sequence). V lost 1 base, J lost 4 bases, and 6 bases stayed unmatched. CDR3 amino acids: CASSLVAGDPTGELFF. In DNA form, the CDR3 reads TGTGCCAGCAGCTTAGTGGCGGGAGACCCCACCGGGGAGCTGTTTTTT.

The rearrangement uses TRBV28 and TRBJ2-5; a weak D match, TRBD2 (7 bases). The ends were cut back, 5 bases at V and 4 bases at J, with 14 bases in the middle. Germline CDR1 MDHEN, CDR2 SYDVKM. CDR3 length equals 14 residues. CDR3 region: CASSISGGPETQYF. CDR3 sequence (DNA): TGTGCCAGCAGTATTTCCGGGGGGCCAGAGACCCAGTACTTC.

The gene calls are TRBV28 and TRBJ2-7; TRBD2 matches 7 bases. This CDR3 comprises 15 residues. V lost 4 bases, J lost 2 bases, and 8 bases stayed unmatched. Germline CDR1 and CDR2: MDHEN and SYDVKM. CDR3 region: CASSWPRGGPYEQYF. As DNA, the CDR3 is TGTGCCAGCAGTTGGCCGCGGGGAGGGCCCTACGAGCAGTACTTC.

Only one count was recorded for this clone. CDR3 sequence reads: CSVAVDSNSNQPQHF. The CDR3 region has the DNA TGCAGCGTTGCCGTCGACAGCAATAGCAATCAGCCCCAGCATTTT. The rearrangement joins TRBV29-1 to TRBJ1-5; tentative D call: TRBD1 (5 bases). Trimming stripped 4 bases from V and 0 bases from J, with 13 bases between. The CDR3 totals 15 residues. Germline loops: CDR1 SQVTM, CDR2 ANQGSEA.